This is a list of T cell receptor beta chains from one sample in a study of blood T cell repertoires in COVID-19. Sequencing used immunoSEQ multiplex PCR; TCRdb keeps in-frame clones, though not all of them. The sample yields about 39,000 clones, 65% to 90% seen once. Sequenced sample: peripheral blood. These receptors came from a human donor in a cohort sampled during active COVID-19. CDR3s include the opening cysteine and the closing phenylalanine or tryptophan. Each record gives: clone size, D gene, J gene, V gene, CDR3 protein, CDR3 DNA. D genes are given only for firm matches. A clone size is listed for some rows: how often the clone was seen (once, few, many), or a class if it is expanded.

-,-,TRBJ1-1,TRBV5-1,CASSPGTPGGTEAFF,TGCGCCAGCAGCCCCGGGACCCCCGGGGGGACTGAAGCTTTCTTT
-,-,TRBJ1-1,TRBV5-1,CASSLDTGNTEAFF,TGCGCCAGCAGCTTGGATACAGGGAACACTGAAGCTTTCTTT
many,-,TRBJ1-3,TRBV7-9,CASSLARAVYDSGNTIYF,TGTGCCAGCAGCTTAGCTCGAGCGGTATACGACTCCGGAAACACCATATATTTT
-,-,TRBJ1-2,TRBV3-1/TRBV3-2,CASSLGLYGYTF,TGTGCCAGCAGCCTAGGACTCTATGGCTACACCTTC
-,-,TRBJ2-3,TRBV15,CATSTHTDTQYF,TGTGCCACCAGCACCCACACAGATACGCAGTATTTT
-,TRBD1,TRBJ1-5,TRBV6-6,CASSYGDRPEQPQHF,TGTGCCAGCAGTTACGGGGACAGGCCGGAACAGCCCCAGCATTTT
-,-,TRBJ1-1,TRBV6-6,CASRGGQGGTEAFF,TGTGCCAGCAGAGGAGGGCAGGGAGGGACTGAAGCTTTCTTT
few,-,TRBJ1-1,TRBV18,CASSPARGDTEAFF,TGTGCCAGCTCCCCCGCCCGGGGGGACACTGAAGCTTTCTTT
-,TRBD2,TRBJ2-1,TRBV15,CATSRDRAGGRNEQFF,TGTGCCACCAGCAGAGATCGGGCGGGGGGGCGCAATGAGCAGTTCTTC
-,-,TRBJ2-1,TRBV21-1,CANDNRDRNNEQFF,TGTGCCAACGACAACCGGGACAGAAACAATGAGCAGTTCTTC
-,-,TRBJ2-7,TRBV2,CASRGLTREQYF,TGTGCCAGCAGGGGACTCACCCGCGAGCAGTACTTC
-,TRBD1,TRBJ1-5,TRBV6-6,CASSPTGVGQPQHF,TGTGCCAGCAGTCCCACAGGGGTGGGTCAGCCCCAGCATTTT
-,-,TRBJ2-7,TRBV2,CASSVDSFYEQYF,TGTGCCAGCAGTGTAGATTCCTTCTACGAGCAGTACTTC
-,TRBD1,TRBJ2-3,TRBV5-1,CASSRQGAISSDTQYF,TGCGCCAGCAGCCGGCAGGGGGCGATTTCTTCAGATACGCAGTATTTT
-,-,TRBJ2-1,TRBV7-6,CASSFDWYNEQFF,TGTGCCAGCAGCTTCGACTGGTACAATGAGCAGTTCTTC
-,-,TRBJ1-2,TRBV30,CAWSPQSGPYGYTF,TGTGCCTGGAGTCCTCAGTCAGGGCCCTATGGCTACACCTTC
-,-,TRBJ1-3,TRBV4-1,CASSQDPTRGNTIYF,TGCGCCAGCAGCCAAGACCCAACGCGAGGGAACACCATATATTTT
-,-,TRBJ2-1,TRBV7-9,CASSQDRNEQFF,TGTGCCAGCAGCCAGGACAGAAATGAGCAGTTCTTC
few,TRBD1,TRBJ1-6,TRBV27,CASSLLGGIYNSPLHF,TGTGCCAGCAGTTTACTAGGGGGCATCTATAATTCACCCCTCCACTTT
medium-sized,-,TRBJ1-2,TRBV30,CAWSAQSGPSYYGYTF,TGTGCCTGGAGTGCTCAGTCAGGGCCCTCCTACTATGGCTACACCTTC
-,-,TRBJ2-5,TRBV5-6,CASSPSGDYQETQYF,TGTGCCAGCAGCCCCTCCGGAGATTACCAAGAGACCCAGTACTTC
-,TRBD2,TRBJ2-2,TRBV19,CASNQREVTGELFF,TGTGCCAGTAACCAGCGGGAGGTCACCGGGGAGCTGTTTTTT
-,-,TRBJ2-7,TRBV7-2,CASSLGASYEQYF,TGTGCCAGCAGCTTAGGAGCTTCCTACGAGCAGTACTTC
-,-,TRBJ2-1,TRBV14,CASSQDRSSYNEQFF,TGTGCCAGCAGCCAAGATCGGAGCTCCTACAATGAGCAGTTCTTC
-,TRBD1,TRBJ2-1,TRBV9,CASSGGQGNGNEQFF,TGTGCCAGCAGCGGGGGACAGGGGAACGGCAATGAGCAGTTCTTC
once,TRBD1,TRBJ2-7,TRBV5-1,CASSVQGTPHPYEQYF,TGCGCCAGCAGCGTACAGGGGACCCCCCATCCTTACGAGCAGTACTTC
few,-,TRBJ2-1,TRBV5-1,CASSLGTGSGDEQFF,TGCGCCAGCAGCTTGGGAACAGGGAGTGGAGATGAGCAGTTCTTC
-,TRBD1,TRBJ1-1,TRBV6-4,CASSDLVRRGYMNTEAFF,TGTGCCAGCAGTGACCTCGTCCGCAGGGGGTACATGAACACTGAAGCTTTCTTT
few,TRBD1,TRBJ1-5,TRBV19,CASNPPGTGGNQPQHF,TGTGCCAGTAATCCGCCCGGGACAGGGGGCAATCAGCCCCAGCATTTT
-,-,TRBJ2-1,TRBV20-1,CSARDGGIQFF,TGCAGTGCTAGAGATGGAGGAATACAGTTCTTC
few,TRBD1,TRBJ2-7,TRBV15,CATSSGQGSSYEQYF,TGTGCCACCAGCAGCGGACAGGGGAGCTCCTACGAGCAGTACTTC
-,TRBD1,TRBJ2-3,TRBV9,CASSHTGTGARTDTQYF,TGTGCCAGCAGCCACACCGGGACAGGGGCCCGCACAGATACGCAGTATTTT
-,-,TRBJ2-5,TRBV5-1,CASSWSGTFQETQYF,TGCGCCAGCAGCTGGTCCGGGACTTTCCAAGAGACCCAGTACTTC
few,-,TRBJ1-3,TRBV18,CASSSRQGSSGNTIYF,TGTGCCAGCTCGTCGCGTCAGGGTAGCTCTGGAAACACCATATATTTT
-,TRBD2,TRBJ2-7,TRBV5-1,CASSQIAGNYEQYF,TGCGCCAGCAGCCAGATAGCGGGAAACTACGAGCAGTACTTC
-,-,TRBJ1-1,TRBV5-8,CASSFRLLTAGF,TGTGCCAGCAGCTTCAGACTCCTGACGGCGGGATTC
-,-,TRBJ1-2,TRBV5-4,CASSLDGAYGYTF,TGTGCCAGCAGCTTGGACGGAGCCTATGGCTACACCTTC
-,TRBD2,TRBJ2-3,TRBV10-3,CAISERLAEVTDTQYF,TGTGCCATCAGTGAGAGACTAGCGGAGGTAACAGATACGCAGTATTTT
-,TRBD1,TRBJ2-1,TRBV20-1,CSADRVNEQFF,TGCAGTGCTGACAGGGTTAATGAGCAGTTCTTC
-,TRBD2,TRBJ2-1,TRBV24-1,CATSDFLTSGMGSYNEQFF,TGTGCCACCAGTGATTTTTTGACTAGCGGGATGGGGAGCTACAATGAGCAGTTCTTC
-,TRBD1,TRBJ2-7,TRBV6-2/TRBV6-3,CASSSSRDRAEEQYF,TGTGCCAGCAGTTCCTCACGGGACAGGGCGGAGGAGCAGTACTTC
-,-,TRBJ2-7,TRBV19,CASSIAPRGTYEQYF,TGTGCCAGTAGTATAGCGCCCAGGGGAACCTACGAGCAGTACTTC
-,TRBD1,TRBJ2-7,TRBV30,CAWNAPRTGVGEQYF,TGTGCCTGGAACGCCCCCCGGACAGGGGTAGGCGAGCAGTACTTC
-,-,TRBJ2-5,TRBV25-1,CASSLQGKETQYF,TGTGCCAGCAGTCTTCAGGGGAAAGAGACCCAGTACTTC
-,TRBD1,TRBJ2-7,TRBV5-6,CASSLGQGAYEQYF,TGTGCCAGCAGCCTAGGACAGGGAGCCTACGAGCAGTACTTC
-,-,TRBJ1-1,TRBV6-5,CASSSGGGTEAFF,TGTGCCAGCAGTTCCGGAGGTGGGACTGAAGCTTTCTTT
-,TRBD1,TRBJ1-3,TRBV2,CASRTSGFGTGGPGNTIYF,TGTGCCAGCAGGACCTCGGGTTTTGGGACAGGAGGTCCCGGAAACACCATATATTTT
-,TRBD1,TRBJ1-2,TRBV10-3,CAISERTGYGYTF,TGTGCCATCAGTGAGCGGACAGGTTATGGCTACACCTTC
-,-,TRBJ2-5,TRBV6-5,CASRSDWVGETQYF,TGTGCCAGTCGGAGCGATTGGGTGGGAGAGACCCAGTACTTC
-,TRBD1,TRBJ2-1,TRBV2,CARAHDRGSNEQFF,TGTGCCAGAGCCCATGACAGGGGGAGTAATGAGCAGTTCTTC
-,-,TRBJ2-5,TRBV11-2,CASSLGTDQETQYF,TGTGCCAGCAGCTTGGGTACAGACCAAGAGACCCAGTACTTC
-,TRBD1,TRBJ1-2,TRBV3-1/TRBV3-2,CASRDRGAYGYTF,TGTGCCAGCAGGGACAGGGGGGCCTATGGCTACACCTTC
-,-,TRBJ2-1,TRBV10-3,CATGNILDNEQFF,TGTGCCACCGGGAACATCTTGGACAATGAGCAGTTCTTC
-,-,TRBJ1-1,TRBV12-3/TRBV12-4,CASSPDSYTEAFF,TGTGCCAGCAGTCCCGACAGTTACACTGAAGCTTTCTTT
once,-,TRBJ1-1,TRBV5-5,CASSLVGGGEAFF,TGTGCCAGCAGCTTGGTTGGGGGCGGTGAAGCTTTCTTT